The sequence of this T cell receptor (beta chain) was determined in a study of control samples from healthy donors and cancer patients. The CDR3 length is 16 residues. With V trimmed by 4 bases and J by 5 bases, 11 bases remained unmatched. CDR1 is SGHRS and CDR2 is YFSETQ in the germline V gene. TCRdb's copy holds only in-frame clones and misses some; the assay was immunoSEQ multiplex PCR. This table has tens of thousands of clones, roughly 90% appearing once. The TCR was taken from a man aged 35 to 55 with colorectal cancer. Source material: PBMCs. This rearrangement joins TRBV5-1 to TRBJ2-5; 10 nucleotides line up with TRBD2. For the CDR3, the DNA is TGCGCCAGCAGCACCCAAGCGGGGGGGCTTCCGGAGACCCAGTACTTC. Translating it yields CASSTQAGGLPETQYF.